The rows below give T cell receptor beta chains drawn from one sample of a study of CD8 T cells in Susac syndrome. Each CDR3 protein is one row after TCRdb ran MiXCR on the immunoSEQ multiplex PCR reads. Here the sample spans about 200,000 distinct CDR3 sequences, 95% being singletons. Sequenced sample: CD4+ T cells from PBMCs. These receptors were taken from a human donor in good health. The CDR3 runs from the conserved cysteine through the conserved F or W.

len: 13; j_gene: TRBJ1-2; v_gene: TRBV12-3/TRBV12-4; CDR3aa: CASRKQGAGGYTF
len: 16; j_gene: TRBJ2-7; v_gene: TRBV6-1; CDR3aa: CASNARQGGINYEQYF
len: 14; j_gene: TRBJ2-7; v_gene: TRBV20-1; CDR3aa: CSALKSGPINEQYF
len: 13; j_gene: TRBJ1-5; v_gene: TRBV30; CDR3aa: CAWSNRDFGPQHF
len: 13; j_gene: TRBJ2-1; v_gene: TRBV7-6; CDR3aa: CASSSGPSNEQFF
len: 14; j_gene: TRBJ2-3; v_gene: TRBV18; CDR3aa: CASSLGASADTQYF
len: 13; j_gene: TRBJ2-2; v_gene: TRBV19; CDR3aa: CASSWGRTGELFF
len: 13; j_gene: TRBJ2-2; v_gene: TRBV2; CDR3aa: CASSEEAGGELFF
len: 21; j_gene: TRBJ1-2; v_gene: TRBV3-1; CDR3aa: CASSLMSIQTGGVRTLYGYTF
len: 16; j_gene: TRBJ1-2; v_gene: TRBV14; CDR3aa: CASSQDPSGPVYGYTF
len: 14; j_gene: TRBJ2-5; v_gene: TRBV7-2; CDR3aa: CASSREAAQETQYF
len: 13; j_gene: TRBJ1-1; v_gene: TRBV30; CDR3aa: CAWGGHPNTEAFF
len: 14; j_gene: TRBJ1-1; v_gene: TRBV19; CDR3aa: CATEPTALNTEAFF
len: 15; j_gene: TRBJ1-1; v_gene: TRBV28; CDR3aa: CASTRFDTGDTEAFF
len: 15; j_gene: TRBJ2-5; v_gene: TRBV5-4; CDR3aa: CASSPGPDREETQYF
len: 14; j_gene: TRBJ2-1; v_gene: TRBV30; CDR3aa: CAWSRSGYYNEQFF
len: 14; j_gene: TRBJ2-4; v_gene: TRBV20-1; CDR3aa: CSALRGDSKNIQYF
len: 13; j_gene: TRBJ1-3; v_gene: TRBV29-1; CDR3aa: CSAQGFSGNTIYF
len: 14; j_gene: TRBJ1-1; v_gene: TRBV14; CDR3aa: CASSQDSGNTEAFF
len: 15; j_gene: TRBJ2-1; v_gene: TRBV11-2; CDR3aa: CASGLRGDPYLEQFF
len: 11; j_gene: TRBJ1-1; v_gene: TRBV29-1; CDR3aa: CSVEGGQEAFF
len: 17; j_gene: TRBJ2-1; v_gene: TRBV20-1; CDR3aa: CSALTSGGSYSYNEQFF
len: 15; j_gene: TRBJ2-1; v_gene: TRBV20-1; CDR3aa: CSARTSGGWYNEQFF
len: 11; j_gene: TRBJ1-3; v_gene: TRBV12-3/TRBV12-4; CDR3aa: CASTSGNTIYF
len: 14; j_gene: TRBJ2-1; v_gene: TRBV27; CDR3aa: CASRRAAAYNEQFF
len: 16; j_gene: TRBJ2-5; v_gene: TRBV6-6; CDR3aa: CASIRDWTAGGETQYF
len: 16; j_gene: TRBJ2-1; v_gene: TRBV5-6; CDR3aa: CASSRGSGRTYNEQFF
len: 11; j_gene: TRBJ2-7; v_gene: TRBV6-5; CDR3aa: CASSLSDEQYF
len: 12; j_gene: TRBJ2-7; v_gene: TRBV29-1; CDR3aa: CSVEVNSYEQYF
len: 15; j_gene: TRBJ2-2; v_gene: TRBV30; CDR3aa: CAWSVELANTGELFF
len: 14; j_gene: TRBJ2-7; v_gene: TRBV18; CDR3aa: CASSPGLGNDEQYF
len: 13; j_gene: TRBJ2-4; v_gene: TRBV29-1; CDR3aa: CSVGPNGDDIQYF
len: 14; j_gene: TRBJ2-5; v_gene: TRBV19; CDR3aa: CASSISADWETQYF
len: 14; j_gene: TRBJ1-5; v_gene: TRBV20-1; CDR3aa: CSARSGLINQPQHF
len: 16; j_gene: TRBJ2-2; v_gene: TRBV30; CDR3aa: CAWSVGVAGASGELFF
len: 18; j_gene: TRBJ2-4; v_gene: TRBV27; CDR3aa: CASSFRAGGPVAKNIQYF